The rows below give T cell receptor beta chains drawn from one sample of a study of T cell repertoires in cytomegalovirus infection. Their target antigens are unknown. TCRdb processed the reads anew with MiXCR; each CDR3 protein has one entry. Of approximately 130,000 distinct CDR3 sequences listed, 20% to 30% were seen once; the top ten hold 34%. Sample: PBMCs, sequenced either directly or after in vitro stimulation (not recorded which). These receptors were collected from a human donor in good health (CMV status not recorded). Some clones in this sample may be carry-over from other donors' samples. The CDR3 runs from the conserved cysteine through the conserved F or W. The D gene is left open where the match is weak. Clone size, where shown, is once, few, many, or a class for clones that have expanded.

v_gene	abundance	j_gene	d_gene	CDR3nt	CDR3aa
TRBV11-1	few	TRBJ2-2	TRBD1	TGTGCCAGCAGCCCTCTGACAGGGGACACCGGGGAGCTGTTTTTT	CASSPLTGDTGELFF
TRBV9	few	TRBJ2-1	TRBD2	TGTGCCAGCAGCGCCGGGACTATCTACAATGAGCAGTTCTTC	CASSAGTIYNEQFF
TRBV11-2	-	TRBJ2-3	TRBD1	TGTGCCAGCACCAGGACAGGGGCCACAGATACGCAGTATTTT	CASTRTGATDTQYF
TRBV7-2	-	TRBJ1-5	-	TGTGCCAGCAGCCTATACAGGGATAATCAGCCCCAGCATTTT	CASSLYRDNQPQHF
TRBV4-1	-	TRBJ2-5	-	TGTGCCAGCAGCCAAGCCCCAGCGGGAGAGGGGGCTGGAGAGACCCAGTACTTC	CASSQAPAGEGAGETQYF
TRBV29-1	-	TRBJ1-3	-	TGCAGCGTTGCGCGTGGGTTTGGAAACACCATATATTTT	CSVARGFGNTIYF
TRBV7-6	-	TRBJ1-3	-	TGTGCCAGCAGCCGTCAGGGAAATTCTGGAAACACCATATATTTT	CASSRQGNSGNTIYF
TRBV6-2/TRBV6-3	-	TRBJ1-2	-	TGTGCCAGCAGCCATACCCGGCCCAATGGCTACACCTTC	CASSHTRPNGYTF
TRBV12-5	-	TRBJ2-5	TRBD1	TGTGCTAGTGGTTCCGACAGGGGGGGGCCAGGCCAGTACTTC	CASGSDRGGPGQYF
TRBV12-3/TRBV12-4	few	TRBJ1-5	-	TGTGCCAGCAGTTTAACCTTCGGGTCGCCCCAGCATTTT	CASSLTFGSPQHF
TRBV4-1	-	TRBJ2-1	-	TGCGCCAGCAGCCAACTAACGGGGCTAGGTAATGAGCAGTTCTTC	CASSQLTGLGNEQFF
TRBV19	-	TRBJ2-3	-	TGTGCCAGTAGTGTCGCAGGGTTTCCAGATACGCAGTATTTT	CASSVAGFPDTQYF
TRBV7-2	many	TRBJ2-1	-	TGTGCCAGCAGCTTATATCCCCAGCTGGGTAGCAACAATGAGCAGTTCTTC	CASSLYPQLGSNNEQFF
TRBV7-2	many	TRBJ1-2	TRBD1	TGTGCCAGCAGCTCAGGACAGGCCTATGGCTACACCTTC	CASSSGQAYGYTF
TRBV4-1	few	TRBJ2-1	-	TGCGCCAGCAGCCGCGATCCCACCCAGTGGCACAATGAGCAGTTCTTC	CASSRDPTQWHNEQFF
TRBV5-3	-	TRBJ2-1	TRBD2	TGTGCCAGCAGCTTGACCAGCGGGGGGCAGTTCTTC	CASSLTSGGQFF
TRBV28	few	TRBJ1-1	-	TGTGCCAGCAGTTTCTCCGCAGGGGCCGGGGCCCAGAACACTGAAGCTTTCTTT	CASSFSAGAGAQNTEAFF
TRBV7-2	many	TRBJ2-1	-	TGTGCCAGCAGCGCGTCCTACAATGAGCAGTTCTTC	CASSASYNEQFF
TRBV7-2	few	TRBJ2-4	TRBD2	TGTGCCAGCAGCCAAGGGGTTGGCGGGAGGCCAGCTCAGTACTTC	CASSQGVGGRPAQYF
TRBV7-2	many	TRBJ1-2	-	TGTGCCAGCAGCTTGGAGAGACAGAATTACTATGGCTACACCTTC	CASSLERQNYYGYTF
TRBV20-1	-	TRBJ1-1	-	TGCAGTGCTAGCCCCTTAGGGAGGATGAACACTGAAGCTTTCTTT	CSASPLGRMNTEAFF
TRBV7-2	many	TRBJ1-1	-	TGTGCCAGCAGCCTGGGACCGCTAAACACTGAAGCTTTCTTT	CASSLGPLNTEAFF
TRBV7-2	many	TRBJ2-3	-	TGTGCCAGCAGCGCTGACTACAACACAGATACGCAGTATTTT	CASSADYNTDTQYF
TRBV6-1	-	TRBJ2-3	TRBD2	TGTGCCAGCAGTGTTGAGGGACTAGCGGAATATACGCAGTATTTT	CASSVEGLAEYTQYF